This paragraph reports one T cell receptor beta chain. Reverse transcription of 0.5 to 1 ug RNA used random hexamers. MiXCR was run by TCRdb on the immunoSEQ multiplex PCR reads, yielding one entry per CDR3 protein. This sample yields roughly 250,000 distinct CDR3 sequences, of which almost 97% are seen a single time; approximately 0.1% belongs to the top ten. Deletions cut 4 bases from V and 1 base from J, with 10 bases between. Germline V gene data show CDR1 as ENHRY and CDR2 as SYGVKD. The CDR3 spans 14 residues. This specimen belongs to a study of CD8 T cells in Susac syndrome. The V and J genes are TRBV10-3 and TRBJ1-1; no definite D call. This TCR was sampled from a human donor with Susac syndrome. The sample taken for sequencing was CD4+ T cells from PBMCs. The CDR3 DNA follows: TGTGCCATCAGTGTCGGGGAAGGGAACACTGAAGCTTTCTTT. Protein: CAISVGEGNTEAFF.